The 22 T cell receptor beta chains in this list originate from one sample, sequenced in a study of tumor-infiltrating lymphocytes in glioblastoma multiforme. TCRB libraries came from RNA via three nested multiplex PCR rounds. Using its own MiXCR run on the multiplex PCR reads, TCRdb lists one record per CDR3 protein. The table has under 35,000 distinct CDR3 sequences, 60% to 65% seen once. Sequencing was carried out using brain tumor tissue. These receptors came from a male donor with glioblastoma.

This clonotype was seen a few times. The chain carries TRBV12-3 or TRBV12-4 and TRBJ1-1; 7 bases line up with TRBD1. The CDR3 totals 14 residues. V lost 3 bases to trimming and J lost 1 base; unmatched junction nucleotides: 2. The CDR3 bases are TGTGCCAGCAGTTTGGCAGGGGGGAACACTGAAGCTTTCTTT. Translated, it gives CASSLAGGNTEAFF.

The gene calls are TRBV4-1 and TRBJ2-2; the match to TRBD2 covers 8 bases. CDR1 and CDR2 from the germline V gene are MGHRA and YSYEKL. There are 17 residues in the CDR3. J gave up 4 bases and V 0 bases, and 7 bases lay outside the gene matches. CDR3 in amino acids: CASSQDWPAGVTGELFF. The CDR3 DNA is TGCGCCAGCAGCCAAGATTGGCCAGCGGGGGTCACCGGGGAGCTGTTTTTT.

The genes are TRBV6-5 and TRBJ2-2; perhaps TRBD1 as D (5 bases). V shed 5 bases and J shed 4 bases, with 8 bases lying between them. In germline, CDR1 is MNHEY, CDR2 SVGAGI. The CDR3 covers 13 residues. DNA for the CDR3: TGTGCCAGCAGTCGAACAGGCACCGGGGAGCTGTTTTTT. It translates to CASSRTGTGELFF.

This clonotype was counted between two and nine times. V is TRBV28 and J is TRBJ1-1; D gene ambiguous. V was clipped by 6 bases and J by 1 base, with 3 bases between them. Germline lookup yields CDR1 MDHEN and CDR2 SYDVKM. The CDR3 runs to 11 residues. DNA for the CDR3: TGTGCCAGCAGCACGAACACTGAAGCTTTCTTT. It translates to CASSTNTEAFF.

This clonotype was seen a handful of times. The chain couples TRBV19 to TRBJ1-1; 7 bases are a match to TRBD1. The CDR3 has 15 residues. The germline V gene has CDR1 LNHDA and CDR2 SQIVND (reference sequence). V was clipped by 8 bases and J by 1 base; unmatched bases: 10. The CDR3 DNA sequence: TGTGCCAGTCGGCGGAGGGGGCAAGGGAACACTGAAGCTTTCTTT. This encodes CASRRRGQGNTEAFF.

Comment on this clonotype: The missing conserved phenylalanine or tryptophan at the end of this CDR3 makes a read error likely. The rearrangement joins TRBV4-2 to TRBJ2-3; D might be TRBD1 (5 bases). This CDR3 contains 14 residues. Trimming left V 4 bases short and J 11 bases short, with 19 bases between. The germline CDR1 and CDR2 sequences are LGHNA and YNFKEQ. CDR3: CASSRDLGVARQYS. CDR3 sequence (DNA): TGTGCCAGCAGCCGAGATCTAGGGGTAGCTCGGCAGTATTCT.

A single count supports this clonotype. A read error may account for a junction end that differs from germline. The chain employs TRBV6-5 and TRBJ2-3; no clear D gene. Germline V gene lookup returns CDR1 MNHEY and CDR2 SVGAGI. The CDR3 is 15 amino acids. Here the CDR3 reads CASSSPMESTDTQYF. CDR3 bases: TGTGCCAGCAGTTCCCCGATGGAGAGCACGGATACGCAGTATTTT.

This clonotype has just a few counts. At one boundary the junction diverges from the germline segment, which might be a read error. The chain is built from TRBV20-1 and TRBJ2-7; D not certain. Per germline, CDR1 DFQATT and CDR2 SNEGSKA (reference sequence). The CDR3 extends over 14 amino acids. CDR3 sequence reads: CSASGRSTSYEQYF. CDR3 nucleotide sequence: TGCAGTGCTAGCGGACGCTCAACCTCCTACGAGCAATACTTC.

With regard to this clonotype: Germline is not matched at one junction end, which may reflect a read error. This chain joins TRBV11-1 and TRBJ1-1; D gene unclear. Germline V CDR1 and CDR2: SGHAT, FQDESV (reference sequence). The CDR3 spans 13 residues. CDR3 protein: CASIRTGTSGALF. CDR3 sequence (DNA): TGTGCCAGCATCCGAACTGGTACGAGTGGAGCTCTCTTT.

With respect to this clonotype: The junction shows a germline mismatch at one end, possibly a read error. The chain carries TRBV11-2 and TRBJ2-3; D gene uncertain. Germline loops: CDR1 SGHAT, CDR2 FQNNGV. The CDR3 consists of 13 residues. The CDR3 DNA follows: TGTGCCAGCAGCCTCCGACCCACAGATATGCAGTATTTT. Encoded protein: CASSLRPTDMQYF.

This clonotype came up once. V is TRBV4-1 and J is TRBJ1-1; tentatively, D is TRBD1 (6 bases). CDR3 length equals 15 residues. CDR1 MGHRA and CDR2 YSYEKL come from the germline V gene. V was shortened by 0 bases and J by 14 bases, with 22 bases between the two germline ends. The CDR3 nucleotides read TGCGCCAGCAGCCAAGAAGGGGGGTTGAACACTGAAACCTTCTTT. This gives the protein CASSQEGGLNTETFF.

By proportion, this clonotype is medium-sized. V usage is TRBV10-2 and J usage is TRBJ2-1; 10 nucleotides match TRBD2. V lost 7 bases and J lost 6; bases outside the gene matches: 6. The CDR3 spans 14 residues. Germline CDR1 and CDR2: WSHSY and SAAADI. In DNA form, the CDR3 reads TGCGCCAGCATGGCTAGCGGGAGAGGCAATGAGCAGTTCTTC. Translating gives CASMASGRGNEQFF.

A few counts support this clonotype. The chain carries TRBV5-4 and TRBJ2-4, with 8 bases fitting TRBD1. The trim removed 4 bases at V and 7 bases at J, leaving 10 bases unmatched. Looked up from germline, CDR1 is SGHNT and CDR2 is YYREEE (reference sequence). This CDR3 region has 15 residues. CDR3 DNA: TGTGCCAGCAGCAGGGACGGGACAGGATACAACATTCAGTACTTC. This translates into CASSRDGTGYNIQYF.

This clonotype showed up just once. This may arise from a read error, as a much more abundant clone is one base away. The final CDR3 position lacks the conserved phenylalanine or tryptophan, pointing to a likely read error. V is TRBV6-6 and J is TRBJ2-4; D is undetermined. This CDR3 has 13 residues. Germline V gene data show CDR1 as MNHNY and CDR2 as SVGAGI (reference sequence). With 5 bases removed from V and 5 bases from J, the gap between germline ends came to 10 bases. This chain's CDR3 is CASSPEPENIQYL. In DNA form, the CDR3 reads TGTGCCAGCAGTCCTGAACCCGAAAACATTCAGTACCTC.

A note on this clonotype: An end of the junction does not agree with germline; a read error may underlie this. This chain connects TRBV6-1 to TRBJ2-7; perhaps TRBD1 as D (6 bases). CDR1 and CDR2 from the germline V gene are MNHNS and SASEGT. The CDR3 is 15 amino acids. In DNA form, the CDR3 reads TGTGCCAGCAGATTCCGGGACAAGGGGACCTACGAGCAGTATTTC. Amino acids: CASRFRDKGTYEQYF.

The CDR3 loop is CATSDSVRSPEAFF. The DNA of the CDR3 is TGTGCCACCAGTGACTCCGTCAGGAGCCCTGAAGCTTTCTTT. The J gene is TRBJ1-1, the V gene TRBV24-1; D remains unclear. Germline CDR1 reads KGHDR; CDR2 reads SFDVKD. The CDR3 consists of 14 residues. V dropped 4 bases and J dropped 6 bases, with 14 bases sitting between them.

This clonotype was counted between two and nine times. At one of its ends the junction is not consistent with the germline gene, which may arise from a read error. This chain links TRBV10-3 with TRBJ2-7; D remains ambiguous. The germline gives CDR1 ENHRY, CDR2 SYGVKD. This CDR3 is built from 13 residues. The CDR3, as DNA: TGTGCTATCAGTGCAGGCGGAAACTACAAGCAGTACTTC. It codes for CAISAGGNYKQYF.

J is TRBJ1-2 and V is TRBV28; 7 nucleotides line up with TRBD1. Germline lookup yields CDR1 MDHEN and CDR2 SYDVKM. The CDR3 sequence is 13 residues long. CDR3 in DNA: TGTGTTAGCAGCTCAGGACAGGTCTATGGCTACACCTTC. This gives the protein CVSSSGQVYGYTF.

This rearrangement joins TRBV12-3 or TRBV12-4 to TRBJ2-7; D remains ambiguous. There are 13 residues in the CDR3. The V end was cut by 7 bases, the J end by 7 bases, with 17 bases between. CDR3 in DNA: TGTGCCAGCAACCCGGGCTACGGGTATGAGCAGTACTTC. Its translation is CASNPGYGYEQYF.

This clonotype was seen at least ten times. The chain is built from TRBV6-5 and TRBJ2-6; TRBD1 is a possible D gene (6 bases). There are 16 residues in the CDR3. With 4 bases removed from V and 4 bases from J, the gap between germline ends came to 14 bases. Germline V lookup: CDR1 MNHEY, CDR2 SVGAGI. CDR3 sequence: CASSSTGLQGANVLTF. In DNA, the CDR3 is TGTGCCAGCAGTTCGACAGGCTTGCAAGGGGCCAACGTCCTGACTTTC.

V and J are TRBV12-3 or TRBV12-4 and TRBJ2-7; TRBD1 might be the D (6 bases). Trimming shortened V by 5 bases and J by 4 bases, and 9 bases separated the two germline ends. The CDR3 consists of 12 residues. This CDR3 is CASSPQGYEQYF. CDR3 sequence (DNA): TGTGCCAGCAGTCCCCAGGGGTACGAGCAGTACTTC.

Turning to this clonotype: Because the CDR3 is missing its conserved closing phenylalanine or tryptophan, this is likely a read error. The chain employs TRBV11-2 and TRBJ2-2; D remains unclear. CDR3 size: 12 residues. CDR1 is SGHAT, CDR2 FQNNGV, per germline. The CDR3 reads CVSSSVSGELFY. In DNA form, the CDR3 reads TGTGTTAGCAGCTCGGTATCCGGGGAGCTGTTTTAT.